This TCR beta chain was recorded in a study of identical twins. TCRdb analysed the 5' RACE reads with MiXCR anew, one entry per CDR3 protein. The sample shows some 190,000 distinct CDR3 sequences, about 16% of them seen only once. Points on this clonotype: What it recognizes is unknown.

Germline V gene lookup returns CDR1 DFQATT and CDR2 SNEGSKA (reference sequence). Trimming pared 3 bases from V and 5 bases from J, leaving 19 bases between. The CDR3 is made up of 15 amino acids. Study-wide results and caveats: Researchers reported weaker excess twin sharing in beta out-of-frame sequences. Low generation probability was overrepresented in out-of-frame alpha sequences shared by twins.

These data were likewise used in another study, on T cells expressing NK-cell markers. From that study: As a fraction of CD8+ T cells, dominant NKG2C+ clonotypes reached about 1.0-8% in six donors.

The specimen was CD8+ T cells sorted from blood. The V call is TRBV20-1, the J call TRBJ1-1; possible D gene TRBD1, 6 bases. This TCR was recovered from a woman aged 18-35 years in good health. The CDR3 nucleotides are TGCAGTGCTAGGGCTCGCAGGGGTTGGGGGACTGAAGCTTTCTTT. It yields the protein CSARARRGWGTEAFF.